These 27 T cell receptor beta chains came from one sample sequenced in a study of shared clonotypes between healthy human individuals. TCRdb's table, derived via immunoSEQ multiplex PCR, lists solely in-frame clones and lacks some. The table shows 300,000 to 400,000 clones, with approximately 79% occurring only once. Sequencing was carried out using memory CD4+ T cells sorted from blood. Subset specified: CD45RA-negative fraction. Receptors were obtained from a man aged 30 to 45 in good health.

The chain recombines TRBV4-1 with TRBJ2-3; TRBD2 matches at 10 bases. This CDR3 contains 15 residues. Germline V lookup: CDR1 MGHRA, CDR2 YSYEKL. J lost 5 bases, V lost 0 bases, and 2 bases had no gene match. Here the CDR3 DNA reads TGCGCCAGCAGCCAAGAGGCTAGCGGGGGAGATACGCAGTATTTT. Residues: CASSQEASGGDTQYF.

The genes are TRBV6-6 and TRBJ1-4; TRBD1 aligns across 7 bases. CDR3 size: 15 residues. Germline V gives CDR1 MNHNY, CDR2 SVGAGI (reference sequence). V lost 3 bases and J lost 4; bases outside the gene matches: 5. Here the CDR3 DNA reads TGTGCCAGCAGTTATGACAGGGTCCATAATGAAAAACTGTTTTTT. This gives the protein CASSYDRVHNEKLFF.

V and J are TRBV6-5 and TRBJ2-3; a possible D gene is TRBD2 (6 bases). CDR3 length: 15 amino acids. Trimming took off 0 bases at V and 2 bases at J, with 9 bases between the two ends. The V gene's germline CDR1 is MNHEY and CDR2 SVGAGI. The CDR3 sequence is CASSYSGLDTDTQYF. In nucleotides, the CDR3 is TGTGCCAGCAGTTACTCGGGACTGGACACAGATACGCAGTATTTT.

The chain links TRBV6-4 to TRBJ2-2; possible D gene TRBD1, 5 bases. Deletions cut 0 bases from V and 0 bases from J, with 14 bases between. Germline CDR1 is MRHNA and CDR2 is SNTAGT. The length of the CDR3 is 18 residues. In DNA, the CDR3 is TGTGCCAGCAGTGACTCGTATTCCGCGACAGCGAACACCGGGGAGCTGTTTTTT. The encoded protein is CASSDSYSATANTGELFF.

The chain couples TRBV19 to TRBJ1-1; no reliable D call. Germline assignment: CDR1 LNHDA and CDR2 SQIVND (reference sequence). The V end lost 10 bases, the J end lost 6 bases, and 15 bases lay between the germline ends. This CDR3 is built from 12 residues. For the CDR3, the DNA is TGTGCCATCGGACGGACCGGGGCTGAAGCTTTCTTT. Translation gives CAIGRTGAEAFF.

J is TRBJ1-4 and V is TRBV5-1; 8 nucleotides agree with TRBD1. V was pared by 5 bases and J by 3 bases, with 3 bases of the junction left unmatched. CDR1 is SGHRS, CDR2 YFSETQ, per germline. The CDR3 runs 14 residues. The CDR3 spells CASRQGGSNEKLFF. The CDR3 coding sequence is TGCGCCAGCAGACAGGGGGGGTCTAATGAAAAACTGTTTTTT.

The chain uses TRBV10-3 and TRBJ2-5, with D perhaps being TRBD1 or TRBD2 (5 bases each). The V end lost 0 bases, the J end lost 9 bases, and 14 bases lay between the germline ends. This CDR3 contains 14 residues. The germline V gene encodes CDR1 ENHRY and CDR2 SYGVKD. CDR3: CAISESAASRAQYF. For the CDR3, the DNA is TGTGCCATCAGTGAGTCGGCAGCTAGCAGGGCCCAGTACTTC.

The CDR3 nucleotides are TGTGCCAGCAGCGACCAAGGACAGGGAAGCTACTATGGCTACACCTTC. This translates into CASSDQGQGSYYGYTF. The chain recombines TRBV7-2 with TRBJ1-2; 8 bases are a match to TRBD1. The CDR3 consists of 16 residues. Germline CDR1 and CDR2: SGHTA and FQGNSA. The J segment lost 3 bases and the V segment lost 5 bases, leaving 11 bases of the junction unmatched.

V and J are TRBV15 and TRBJ1-2, with D uncertain. The V end was cut by 3 bases, the J end by 2 bases, with 13 bases between. The CDR3 contains 15 residues. Germline CDR1 and CDR2: LNHNV and YYDKDF (reference sequence). The CDR3 protein is CATSRERGSNYGYTF. The CDR3 nucleotides read TGTGCCACCAGCAGGGAGCGAGGCAGCAACTATGGCTACACCTTC. Full variable domain (rest looked up from reference TRBV15 and TRBJ1-2): DAMVIQNPRYQVTQFGKPVTLSCSQTLNHNVMYWYQQKSSQAPKLLFHYYDKDFNNEADTPDNFQSRRPNTSFCFLDIRSPGLGDTAMYLCATSRERGSNYGYTFGSGTRLTVV.

The J gene is TRBJ2-1, the V gene TRBV30; TRBD2 is a possible D gene (6 bases). This CDR3 region has 14 residues. Germline CDR1 reads GTSNPN; CDR2 reads SVGIG (reference sequence). The germline V and J ends were trimmed by 7 bases and 6 bases, with 19 bases remaining between them. The CDR3 reads CASTALGGRNEQFF. In nucleotides, the CDR3 is TGTGCCTCCACCGCTTTGGGAGGCCGCAATGAGCAGTTCTTC.

Points on this clone: Different DNA sequences within this sample yield the same CDR3. The chain recombines TRBV18 with TRBJ2-7; D is undetermined. Germline V gene lookup returns CDR1 KGHSH and CDR2 LQKENI. Trimming pared 0 bases from V and 0 bases from J, leaving 3 bases between. CDR3 length: 13 residues. The DNA of the CDR3 is TGTGCCAGCTCACCACCTTCCTCCTACGAGCAGTACTTC. Translation: CASSPPSSYEQYF.

The chain links TRBV2 to TRBJ2-7, with 7 nucleotides matching TRBD1. Germline lookup yields CDR1 SNHLY and CDR2 FYNNEI. The CDR3 contains 14 residues. V shed 3 bases, J shed 7 bases, and the junction held 9 bases outside the gene matches. CDR3 coding DNA: TGTGCCAGCAGTGACAGGGCCTCCAGGGGGGAGCAGTACTTC. It specifies CASSDRASRGEQYF.

The V call is TRBV27, the J call TRBJ1-1; D perhaps matches TRBD1 (6 bases). The germline gives CDR1 MNHEY, CDR2 SMNVEV (reference sequence). The CDR3 is 16 residues long. Trimming stripped 3 bases from V and 0 bases from J, with 14 bases between. The CDR3 coding sequence is TGTGCCAGCAGTTTCAAAGAGACAGGCATGAACACTGAAGCTTTCTTT. It is translated as CASSFKETGMNTEAFF.

This chain uses TRBV28 with TRBJ1-5; D not certain. The CDR3 runs 14 residues. Trimming removed 1 base from V and 5 bases from J, with 9 bases in between. Germline CDR1 is MDHEN and CDR2 is SYDVKM. The CDR3 DNA reads TGTGCCAGCAGTTTATATAGGCGGGATCAGCCCCAGCATTTT. This encodes CASSLYRRDQPQHF.

The J gene is TRBJ2-5, the V gene TRBV5-5, with 7 bases aligning to TRBD2. The V gene's germline CDR1 is SGHKS and CDR2 YYEKEE (reference sequence). V shed 4 bases, J shed 3 bases, and the junction held 12 bases outside the gene matches. There are 16 residues in the CDR3. The CDR3 reads CASSPSWWGGEETQYF. In DNA, the CDR3 is TGTGCCAGCAGCCCGTCATGGTGGGGGGGAGAAGAGACCCAGTACTTC.

V is TRBV9 and J is TRBJ1-4, with 7 bases aligning to TRBD1. J was trimmed by 7 bases and V by 3 bases; bases with no gene match: 9. CDR1 and CDR2 (germline): SGDLS, YYNGEE. The length of the CDR3 is 15 residues. CDR3 region: CASSGDSSLAEKLFF. The CDR3 DNA reads as TGTGCCAGCAGCGGGGACAGTTCACTAGCTGAAAAACTGTTTTTT.

Here the CDR3 reads CASSRDEEKLFF. CDR3 nucleotide sequence: TGTGCCAGCAGCCGCGATGAAGAAAAACTGTTTTTT. The V call is TRBV7-8, the J call TRBJ1-4; the D is unclear. Trimming pared 5 bases from V and 8 bases from J, leaving 9 bases between. This CDR3 has 12 residues. Per germline, CDR1 SGHVS and CDR2 FQNEAQ. The full variable domain, completed using reference TRBV7-8 and TRBJ1-4, is GAGVSQSPRYKVAKRGQDVALRCDPISGHVSLFWYQQALGQGPEFLTYFQNEAQLDKSGLPSDRFFAERPEGSVSTLKIQRTQQEDSAVYLCASSRDEEKLFFGSGTQLSVL.

The chain has TRBV11-2 and TRBJ2-1; D call uncertain. Trimming took off 2 bases at V and 8 bases at J, with 13 bases between the two ends. This CDR3 is 14 amino acids long. Germline V gene sequence: CDR1 SGHAT, CDR2 FQNNGV. CDR3 sequence reads: CASSLTVRADEQFF. CDR3 DNA sequence: TGTGCCAGCAGCTTAACGGTACGGGCGGATGAGCAGTTCTTC.

The gene calls are TRBV5-1 and TRBJ2-1, with D perhaps being TRBD1 or TRBD2 (5 bases each). The CDR3 consists of 12 residues. CDR1 and CDR2 (germline): SGHRS, YFSETQ. V dropped 4 bases and J dropped 7 bases, with 9 bases sitting between them. The chain's CDR3 is CASSPWGNEQFF. CDR3 sequence (DNA): TGCGCCAGCAGCCCTTGGGGGAATGAGCAGTTCTTC.

The genes are TRBV6-6 and TRBJ2-1, with 9 bases fitting TRBD1. In germline, CDR1 is MNHNY, CDR2 SVGAGI (reference sequence). V shed 6 bases, J shed 3 bases, and the junction held 6 bases outside the gene matches. The CDR3 sequence is 15 residues long. This CDR3 reads CASRPTGGNYNEQFF. The CDR3 nucleotides read TGTGCCAGCAGACCGACAGGGGGGAACTACAATGAGCAGTTCTTC.

This clone came up a few times. The chain uses TRBV7-9 and TRBJ2-2, with 7 bases that match TRBD1. Germline V gene data show CDR1 as SEHNR and CDR2 as FQNEAQ (reference sequence). The CDR3 runs 14 residues. V lost 3 bases, J lost 7 bases, and 5 bases stayed unmatched. The CDR3 sequence is CASSFGQASGELFF. CDR3 nucleotides: TGTGCCAGCAGCTTCGGACAGGCCAGCGGGGAGCTGTTTTTT.

At least ten counts were recorded for this clone. Here the CDR3 reads CASNREGDTEAFF. The CDR3 nucleotides are TGTGCCAGTAACAGGGAGGGGGACACTGAAGCTTTCTTT. The gene calls are TRBV19 and TRBJ1-1; a possible D gene is TRBD1 (6 bases). V was cut by 7 bases and J by 3 bases, with 12 bases left in between. The germline gives CDR1 LNHDA, CDR2 SQIVND (reference sequence). The CDR3 is 13 residues long.

The chain couples TRBV5-1 to TRBJ2-1, with D uncertain. The CDR3 runs 15 residues. V was cut by 1 base and J by 8 bases, with 16 bases left in between. CDR1 is SGHRS, CDR2 YFSETQ, per germline. The CDR3 bases are TGCGCCAGCAGCTTGAGCATAGCCATGGGCGATGAGCAGTTCTTC. Translation gives CASSLSIAMGDEQFF.

This chain joins TRBV28 and TRBJ2-6; 7 bases line up with TRBD2. This CDR3 comprises 15 residues. V lost 3 bases, J lost 3 bases, and 2 bases stayed unmatched. Germline values: CDR1 MDHEN, CDR2 SYDVKM. The CDR3 region is CASSFGDYGANVLTF. The DNA of the CDR3 is TGTGCCAGCAGTTTTGGGGACTATGGGGCCAACGTCCTGACTTTC.

The V call is TRBV6-1, the J call TRBJ2-7; D possibly matches TRBD1 or TRBD2 (5 bases each). V was cut by 0 bases and J by 2 bases, with 11 bases left in between. The CDR3 covers 15 residues. CDR1 and CDR2 from the germline V gene are MNHNS and SASEGT. The chain's CDR3 is CASSEAITGPYEQYF. Written as DNA, the CDR3 is TGTGCCAGCAGTGAAGCGATAACGGGACCCTACGAGCAGTACTTC.

V and J are TRBV25-1 and TRBJ2-7; the D is unclear. Trimming took off 3 bases at V and 7 bases at J, with 10 bases between the two ends. Germline V gene lookup returns CDR1 MGHDK and CDR2 SYGVNS. This CDR3 is built from 12 residues. CDR3 sequence: CASSDILGEQYF. DNA for the CDR3: TGTGCCAGCAGTGATATATTAGGAGAGCAGTACTTC.

The chain couples TRBV5-6 to TRBJ2-7; possible D gene TRBD2, 6 bases. Germline assignment: CDR1 SGHDT and CDR2 YYEEEE. This CDR3 region has 16 residues. The V end was cut by 4 bases, the J end by 0 bases, with 17 bases between. CDR3 nucleotide sequence: TGTGCCAGCAGCCCCGTTCCGGGGGTCGTCTCCTACGAGCAGTACTTC. Encoded protein: CASSPVPGVVSYEQYF.